The 25 T cell receptor beta chains reported below all come from one sample, sequenced in a study of cytomegalovirus exposure and HLA in healthy donors. Researchers ran the PCR with 60 Vbeta and 13 Jbeta primers. Here immunoSEQ multiplex PCR was the method, and the copy in TCRdb shows in-frame clones only, minus some. The sample comprises more than 150,000 clones, 82% of which are singletons, and 6.5% to 7.5% rests with the top ten. Specimen: PBMCs. These receptors all come from a woman aged 50 to 60 in good health and CMV-seropositive.

In its sample, this clone was seen once. This chain uses TRBV28 with TRBJ1-2; D gene unclear. The CDR3 runs 13 residues. Germline loops: CDR1 MDHEN, CDR2 SYDVKM. Trimming stripped 5 bases from V and 2 bases from J, with 9 bases between. The CDR3 bases are TGTGCCAGCAGTCCGCCGGGGAACTATGGCTACACCTTC. It is translated as CASSPPGNYGYTF.

The V call is TRBV7-2, the J call TRBJ2-2, with 7 positions matching TRBD2. V lost 1 base and J lost 6; bases outside the gene matches: 5. Germline lookup yields CDR1 SGHTA and CDR2 FQGNSA. CDR3 length equals 15 residues. The CDR3 sequence: CASSLGAGIAGELFF. CDR3 coding DNA: TGTGCCAGCAGCTTAGGAGCGGGGATCGCCGGGGAGCTGTTTTTT.

The count of this clone is one. The chain uses TRBV6-6 and TRBJ2-7; perhaps TRBD1 as D (5 bases). The CDR3 extends over 15 amino acids. Germline V CDR1 and CDR2: MNHNY, SVGAGI (reference sequence). Trimming removed 0 bases from V and 3 bases from J, with 12 bases in between. In nucleotides, the CDR3 is TGTGCCAGCAGTTACTCTTCAGGGTTTGGCTACGAGCAGTACTTC. Amino acids: CASSYSSGFGYEQYF.

The chain combines TRBV5-4 with TRBJ2-2, with D hard to call. Germline lookup yields CDR1 SGHNT and CDR2 YYREEE (reference sequence). Trimming cost V 4 bases and J 1 base, with 5 bases left between them. This CDR3 spans 13 amino acids. The CDR3 nucleotides read TGTGCCAGCAGCGACATGAACACCGGGGAGCTGTTTTTT. This encodes CASSDMNTGELFF.

There are a few counts of this clone. The chain carries TRBV5-1 and TRBJ2-4; 8 bases align to TRBD2. Germline CDR1 SGHRS, CDR2 YFSETQ. The CDR3 spans 17 residues. V was clipped by 1 base and J by 5 bases; unmatched bases: 11. In DNA form, the CDR3 reads TGCGCCAGCAGCTTGCGAATGCCCGGGGGGGCGGAAAACATTCAGTACTTC. Protein: CASSLRMPGGAENIQYF.

DNA for the CDR3: TGTGCCAGCAGTTACGGGCGCGGCGGGGGGGCTGAGCAGTTCTTC. Translating it yields CASSYGRGGGAEQFF. The chain has TRBV6-5 and TRBJ2-1; the match to TRBD2 covers 9 bases. The V segment lost 2 bases and the J segment 9 bases; nucleotides outside the gene matches: 8. The CDR3 sequence is 15 residues long. The V gene's germline CDR1 is MNHEY and CDR2 SVGAGI.

J is TRBJ1-2 and V is TRBV30; D uncertain. V lost 7 bases and J lost 2, with 8 bases in between. Germline V gives CDR1 GTSNPN, CDR2 SVGIG (reference sequence). The CDR3 consists of 11 residues. CDR3 amino acids: CASSANYGYTF. DNA of the CDR3: TGTGCCTCCAGTGCAAACTATGGCTACACCTTC.

This rearrangement joins TRBV6-6 to TRBJ1-3, with 10 bases matching TRBD1. This CDR3 contains 16 residues. The junction had 8 bases not matched to a gene; V was cut back by 4 bases and J by 5 bases. Germline values: CDR1 MNHNY, CDR2 SVGAGI (reference sequence). CDR3 sequence reads: CASSSLLTGGRNTIYF. The CDR3 DNA follows: TGTGCCAGCAGTTCCCTTTTGACAGGGGGCAGAAACACCATATATTTT.

This clone was recorded a few times. The chain employs TRBV5-1 and TRBJ1-1; no clear D. Germline V CDR1 and CDR2: SGHRS, YFSETQ. The CDR3 loop spans 17 amino acids. Trimming left V 3 bases short and J 4 bases short, with 22 bases between. The CDR3 here is CASSWPREGKGITEAFF. CDR3 DNA sequence: TGCGCCAGCAGCTGGCCTCGGGAAGGGAAAGGCATCACTGAAGCTTTCTTT.

The chain couples TRBV5-1 to TRBJ2-1; 10 positions match TRBD2. From germline, CDR1 is SGHRS and CDR2 YFSETQ. The CDR3 extends over 16 amino acids. The V gene end was trimmed by 5 bases and the J gene end by 0 bases; junction bases not matched to a gene: 5. This CDR3 is CASRRLAGSSYNEQFF. DNA for the CDR3: TGCGCCAGCAGGAGACTAGCGGGTAGCTCCTACAATGAGCAGTTCTTC.

CDR3 nucleotide sequence: TGTGCCAGCAGCCGCTTTAGCGGGACCACAGATACGCAGTATTTT. Translating gives CASSRFSGTTDTQYF. V usage is TRBV9 and J usage is TRBJ2-3, with TRBD2 identical over 8 bases. Per germline, CDR1 SGDLS and CDR2 YYNGEE. CDR3 length: 15 residues. With 4 bases clipped from V and 2 bases from J, the junction kept 6 bases outside the gene matches.

Concerning this clone: Other DNA variants within this sample encode the same CDR3. The chain has TRBV5-5 and TRBJ2-5, with D unclear. The germline CDR1 and CDR2 sequences are SGHKS and YYEKEE (reference sequence). Trimming stripped 0 bases from V and 5 bases from J, with 5 bases between. The CDR3 covers 12 residues. CDR3 nucleotide sequence: TGTGCCAGCAGCTTGGCCGGTGAGACCCAGTACTTC. Protein sequence: CASSLAGETQYF.

The chain uses TRBV7-9 and TRBJ2-1; D is possibly TRBD1 (6 bases). V lost 5 bases to trimming and J lost 4 bases, with 15 bases between them. CDR3 length: 15 residues. Germline V gene data show CDR1 as SEHNR and CDR2 as FQNEAQ (reference sequence). CDR3 nucleotides: TGTGCCAGCAGCAAACTACAGGGAGCTTACAATGAGCAGTTCTTC. It translates to CASSKLQGAYNEQFF. The whole variable domain, filled in from reference TRBV7-9 and TRBJ2-1, reads DTGVSQNPRHKITKRGQNVTFRCDPISEHNRLYWYRQTLGQGPEFLTYFQNEAQLEKSRLLSDRFSAERPKGSFSTLEIQRTEQGDSAMYLCASSKLQGAYNEQFFGPGTRLTVL.

The V gene is TRBV11-3, the J gene TRBJ2-2; 14 bases are shared with TRBD2. Germline loops: CDR1 SGHNT, CDR2 YENEEA. J lost 3 bases, V lost 3 bases, and 6 bases had no gene match. The CDR3 sequence is 18 residues long. Here the CDR3 reads CASSLGTSGGRYTGELFF. As DNA, the CDR3 is TGTGCCAGCAGCTTGGGGACTAGCGGGGGAAGGTACACCGGGGAGCTGTTTTTT. The complete variable domain, with remaining parts taken from reference TRBV11-3 and TRBJ2-2, reads EAGVVQSPRYKIIEKKQPVAFWCNPISGHNTLYWYLQNLGQGPELLIRYENEEAVDDSQLPKDRFSAERLKGVDSTLKIQPAELGDSAVYLCASSLGTSGGRYTGELFFGEGSRLTVL.

This clone was seen once. V usage is TRBV7-9 and J usage is TRBJ2-1; D possibly corresponds to TRBD1 (5 bases). The germline V gene has CDR1 SEHNR and CDR2 FQNEAQ (reference sequence). V dropped 3 bases and J dropped 3 bases, with 21 bases sitting between them. The CDR3 consists of 18 residues. The CDR3 spells CASSFPGKIRQNYNEQFF. CDR3 nucleotides: TGTGCCAGCAGCTTCCCAGGTAAAATTAGACAGAACTACAATGAGCAGTTCTTC.

This rearrangement joins TRBV6-1 to TRBJ1-5; the D gene is possibly TRBD1 (6 bases). V was pared by 7 bases and J by 7 bases, with 11 bases between. The CDR3 spans 12 residues. Germline V gene data show CDR1 as MNHNS and CDR2 as SASEGT. CDR3 nucleotide sequence: TGTGCCAGCACACAGGGTCCCCAGCCCCAGCATTTT. It encodes CASTQGPQPQHF.

V is TRBV28 and J is TRBJ2-1, with TRBD1 matching over 7 bases. V shed 5 bases, J shed 14 bases, and the junction held 9 bases outside the gene matches. Germline assignment: CDR1 MDHEN and CDR2 SYDVKM. The CDR3 is 12 residues long. In nucleotides, the CDR3 is TGTGCCAGCAGTGTTCGTTGGCAGGGGGAGTTCTTC. It is translated as CASSVRWQGEFF.

The rearrangement uses TRBV21-1 and TRBJ1-2. TRBV21-1 constitutes a pseudogene. The CDR3 contains 18 residues. CDR3 nucleotide sequence: TGTGCCAGCAGCAAAGCGGCAGGGAGGGGCCAAGGGAACTATGGCTACACCTTC. Protein sequence: CASSKAAGRGQGNYGYTF.

V gene TRBV10-3 combines with J gene TRBJ1-3; D ambiguous. This CDR3 is 15 amino acids long. V was cut by 6 bases and J by 0 bases, with 12 bases left in between. CDR1 is ENHRY and CDR2 is SYGVKD in the germline V gene. DNA for the CDR3: TGTGCCATCAGCGATACGGGAGTCTCTGGAAACACCATATATTTT. Translated, it gives CAISDTGVSGNTIYF.

The chain links TRBV9 to TRBJ2-2; unclear D gene. The V and J ends lost 3 bases and 2 bases respectively, with 5 bases between them. The length of the CDR3 is 13 residues. The germline V gene encodes CDR1 SGDLS and CDR2 YYNGEE. This chain's CDR3 is CASSAFNTGELFF. CDR3 nucleotides: TGTGCCAGCAGCGCTTTTAACACCGGGGAGCTGTTTTTT.

This clone occurred a few times. The chain recombines TRBV14 with TRBJ1-5; D call uncertain. The length of the CDR3 is 15 residues. Trimming cost V 4 bases and J 7 bases, with 17 bases left between them. Germline CDR1 and CDR2: SGHDN and FVKESK. The CDR3 DNA follows: TGTGCCAGCAGCCCCCCCGGCGAAGACGGGCAGCCCCAGCATTTT. Its translation is CASSPPGEDGQPQHF. Supplemented by reference TRBV14 and TRBJ1-5, the full variable domain reads EAGVTQFPSHSVIEKGQTVTLRCDPISGHDNLYWYRRVMGKEIKFLLHFVKESKQDESGMPNNRFLAERTGGTYSTLKVQPAELEDSGVYFCASSPPGEDGQPQHFGDGTRLSIL.

The table lists this clone with a few counts. V gene TRBV11-2 combines with J gene TRBJ1-5; 7 bases agree with TRBD1. The CDR3 loop spans 13 amino acids. Per the germline V gene, CDR1 is SGHAT and CDR2 is FQNNGV. Trimming cost V 3 bases and J 7 bases; bases outside gene matches: 3. The CDR3 nucleotides read TGTGCCAGCAGCTTGACAGGGCGCCAGCCCCAGCATTTT. Translating gives CASSLTGRQPQHF.

This clone was detected once. This chain joins TRBV7-8 and TRBJ2-3, with D possibly being TRBD2 (6 bases). CDR3 length: 17 amino acids. Germline CDR1 is SGHVS and CDR2 is FQNEAQ. The germline V and J ends were trimmed by 5 bases and 0 bases, with 18 bases remaining between them. DNA for the CDR3: TGTGCCAGCAGCCCCCAACAGCGGGCCGCTAGCACAGATACGCAGTATTTT. It is translated as CASSPQQRAASTDTQYF.

The rearrangement uses TRBV5-1 and TRBJ1-4; 7 nucleotides match TRBD1. CDR3 length: 14 residues. Trimming cost V 2 bases and J 8 bases; bases outside gene matches: 6. The V gene's germline CDR1 is SGHRS and CDR2 YFSETQ. CDR3 sequence: CASSFGTATEKLFF. The CDR3, as DNA: TGCGCCAGCAGCTTTGGGACAGCTACCGAAAAACTGTTTTTT.

This chain links TRBV9 with TRBJ2-3; the match to TRBD2 covers 16 bases. The CDR3 loop spans 19 amino acids. V trimming: 0 bases; J trimming: 4 bases; junction bases outside the gene matches: 8. Looked up from germline, CDR1 is SGDLS and CDR2 is YYNGEE. The CDR3 DNA is TGTGCCAGCAGCGTAGGAGGGACTAGCGGGGGGGCCCTCGCAGATACGCAGTATTTT. It specifies CASSVGGTSGGALADTQYF.